The clone carrying this T cell receptor beta chain has a count of ten or more. No antigen is known for it. TCRdb passed the reads through MiXCR, listing each CDR3 protein once. The sample includes 150,000 to 200,000 distinct CDR3 sequences, approximately 17% seen only once; the top ten take roughly 20%. This sample is drawn from a study of T cell repertoires in cytomegalovirus infection. Overall study: Public TCR beta signatures marked donors with CMV infection and the matching HLA. Overall study findings and caveats: Based on cumulative public TCR beta family frequency, carriers of CMV plus the relevant HLA were identified. The study found HLA-C-restricted CMV-specific TCR beta clonotypes dominating the ex vivo response.

CDR3 length: 14 residues. V lost 5 bases to trimming and J lost 3 bases; unmatched junction nucleotides: 5. CDR1 and CDR2 (germline): SGHTA, FQGNSA. This clonotype was obtained from a human donor in good health (CMV status not recorded). Some clones in this sample may be carry-over from other donors' samples. Sequenced sample: CD8+ T cells from PBMCs. V and J are TRBV7-2 and TRBJ2-7; 9 bases map to TRBD1. The CDR3 DNA is TGTGCCAGCAGCCGGGGACAGGGTATCTACGAGCAGTACTTC. It encodes CASSRGQGIYEQYF.